These T cell receptor beta chains were read from a single sample in a study of blood T cell repertoires in COVID-19. Only in-frame clones appear in the TCRdb table, and some are missing; sequencing was by immunoSEQ multiplex PCR. The table has some 300,000 clones, 75% to 90% seen once. Sequenced material: peripheral blood. These receptor sequences come from a man between 18 and 35 years old with active or convalescent COVID-19. Both conserved end residues are part of each CDR3. The D gene is left open where the match is weak. Expanded clones get a size class; other rows say once, few or many, or leave the size out.

clone_size: -
j_call: TRBJ1-5
d_call: -
v_call: TRBV27
cdr3_nt: TGTGCCAGCAGTCCAGGTTACAGGGTAAGTAGCAATCAGCCCCAGCATTTT
cdr3_aa: CASSPGYRVSSNQPQHF

clone_size: -
j_call: TRBJ2-1
d_call: TRBD1
v_call: TRBV6-2/TRBV6-3
cdr3_nt: TGTGCCAGCAGCCCTAGTAAAGGGGGCGCAAACTATGAGCAGTTCTTC
cdr3_aa: CASSPSKGGANYEQFF

clone_size: -
j_call: TRBJ2-1
d_call: TRBD1
v_call: TRBV6-6
cdr3_nt: TGTGCCAGCAGCCCAGGGGGCGACTACAATGAGCAGTTCTTC
cdr3_aa: CASSPGGDYNEQFF

clone_size: -
j_call: TRBJ2-7
d_call: -
v_call: TRBV11-2
cdr3_nt: TGTGCCAGCAGTCGAGACCGGGGGTTCAGCTACGAGCAGTACTTC
cdr3_aa: CASSRDRGFSYEQYF

clone_size: -
j_call: TRBJ1-4
d_call: -
v_call: TRBV9
cdr3_nt: TGTGCCAGCAGCGTAATGGCGGGGGGTCCCGATGAAAAACTGTTTTTT
cdr3_aa: CASSVMAGGPDEKLFF

clone_size: -
j_call: TRBJ2-3
d_call: TRBD2
v_call: TRBV5-1
cdr3_nt: TGCGCCAGCAGCTCTGGGACTAGCGGGAGAACAGATACGCAGTATTTT
cdr3_aa: CASSSGTSGRTDTQYF

clone_size: -
j_call: TRBJ2-7
d_call: -
v_call: TRBV13
cdr3_nt: TGTGCCAGCAGCTTATCCGAGCGGGCCGAGACCTACGAGCAGTACTTC
cdr3_aa: CASSLSERAETYEQYF

clone_size: -
j_call: TRBJ1-1
d_call: -
v_call: TRBV19
cdr3_nt: TGTGCCAGCATTCCGGACAAGAACACTGAAGCTTTCTTT
cdr3_aa: CASIPDKNTEAFF

clone_size: -
j_call: TRBJ1-4
d_call: TRBD1
v_call: TRBV28
cdr3_nt: TGTGCCAGCAGTTTCGGGACAGGGGTGGGTGAAAAACTGTTTTTT
cdr3_aa: CASSFGTGVGEKLFF

clone_size: -
j_call: TRBJ1-4
d_call: -
v_call: TRBV24-1
cdr3_nt: TGTGCCACCAGCCTACCCGGGACACTGAAAACAACTAATGAAAAACTGTTTTTT
cdr3_aa: CATSLPGTLKTTNEKLFF

clone_size: -
j_call: TRBJ2-2
d_call: TRBD1
v_call: TRBV27
cdr3_nt: TGTGCCAGCAGACCGACAGGGGGTTACACCGGGGAGCTGTTTTTT
cdr3_aa: CASRPTGGYTGELFF

clone_size: -
j_call: TRBJ1-4
d_call: TRBD1
v_call: TRBV12-5
cdr3_nt: TGTGCTAGTGGTCTCCGGGACAGGGCTGAAAAACTGTTTTTT
cdr3_aa: CASGLRDRAEKLFF

clone_size: -
j_call: TRBJ1-2
d_call: -
v_call: TRBV6-6
cdr3_nt: TGTGCCAGCAGTTATGGCGGACTCCCCGGCTACACCTTC
cdr3_aa: CASSYGGLPGYTF

clone_size: -
j_call: TRBJ1-2
d_call: -
v_call: TRBV21-1
cdr3_nt: TGTGCCAGCAGCAGAGCCCGGGACAGTGATTACGTAGGGTGTGGCTACACCTTC
cdr3_aa: CASSRARDSDYVGCGYTF

clone_size: -
j_call: TRBJ2-7
d_call: -
v_call: TRBV7-9
cdr3_nt: TGTGCCAGCAGCCAGGCCCGCTACGAGCAGTACTTC
cdr3_aa: CASSQARYEQYF

clone_size: -
j_call: TRBJ1-6
d_call: -
v_call: TRBV7-6
cdr3_nt: TGTGCCAGCAGCCGGCGGATAGCGCACCGACCTAATTCACCCCTCCACTTT
cdr3_aa: CASSRRIAHRPNSPLHF

clone_size: -
j_call: TRBJ2-3
d_call: TRBD2
v_call: TRBV3-1/TRBV3-2
cdr3_nt: TGTGCCAGCAGCCCTCTAGCGGGGTCCCCTAGCACAGATACGCAGTATTTT
cdr3_aa: CASSPLAGSPSTDTQYF

clone_size: -
j_call: TRBJ2-7
d_call: TRBD2
v_call: TRBV7-2
cdr3_nt: TGTGCCAGCAGCTTGGGGAGGGGCTCCTACGAGCAGTACTTC
cdr3_aa: CASSLGRGSYEQYF

clone_size: -
j_call: TRBJ2-7
d_call: TRBD2
v_call: TRBV7-2
cdr3_nt: TGTGCCAGCAGCCCAGCGGGGACGACCTACGAGCAGTACTTC
cdr3_aa: CASSPAGTTYEQYF

clone_size: few
j_call: TRBJ2-7
d_call: -
v_call: TRBV27
cdr3_nt: TGTGCCAGCAGTTCAAGGACACGGTTGGACGAGCAGTACTTC
cdr3_aa: CASSSRTRLDEQYF

clone_size: -
j_call: TRBJ1-5
d_call: TRBD1
v_call: TRBV2
cdr3_nt: TGTGCCAGCAGTGAGGGTGCAGGGGGCCGGCAGCCCCAGCATTTT
cdr3_aa: CASSEGAGGRQPQHF

clone_size: -
j_call: TRBJ2-7
d_call: -
v_call: TRBV19
cdr3_nt: TGTGCCAGTAGTATTGGTTCCGCGTACGAGCAGTACTTC
cdr3_aa: CASSIGSAYEQYF

clone_size: -
j_call: TRBJ1-1
d_call: TRBD1
v_call: TRBV20-1
cdr3_nt: TGCAGGACAGGGAAGAACACTGAAGCTTTCTTT
cdr3_aa: CRTGKNTEAFF

clone_size: -
j_call: TRBJ2-7
d_call: TRBD2
v_call: TRBV4-1
cdr3_nt: TGCGCCAGCAGCCAAGCCCCACTTAGCGGGGGCTCCTACGAGCAGTACTTC
cdr3_aa: CASSQAPLSGGSYEQYF

clone_size: -
j_call: TRBJ2-3
d_call: TRBD2
v_call: TRBV9
cdr3_nt: TGTGCCAGCAGCTACCCAACTACTAGCGGCCGAGATACGCAGTATTTT
cdr3_aa: CASSYPTTSGRDTQYF

clone_size: -
j_call: TRBJ2-2
d_call: TRBD2
v_call: TRBV6-5
cdr3_nt: TGTGCCAGCGGGAGACTAGCGGGAGGTTGGGGGGAGCTGTTTTTT
cdr3_aa: CASGRLAGGWGELFF

clone_size: -
j_call: TRBJ1-2
d_call: TRBD1
v_call: TRBV9
cdr3_nt: TGTGCCAGCAGCGCAGGGGGAGGCGCCACGTATGGCTACACCTTC
cdr3_aa: CASSAGGGATYGYTF

clone_size: -
j_call: TRBJ1-1
d_call: -
v_call: TRBV5-1
cdr3_nt: TGCGCCAGCAGCTTGGGACAGGAGAACACTGAAGCTTTCTTT
cdr3_aa: CASSLGQENTEAFF

clone_size: -
j_call: TRBJ1-5
d_call: TRBD1
v_call: TRBV3-1/TRBV3-2
cdr3_nt: TGTGCCAGCGAGGGCAGGGGGCTCAAAGAGCCCCAGCATTTT
cdr3_aa: CASEGRGLKEPQHF

clone_size: -
j_call: TRBJ2-5
d_call: -
v_call: TRBV5-1
cdr3_nt: TGCGCCAGCAGCTTCGCTATAGAAGAGACCCAGTACTTC
cdr3_aa: CASSFAIEETQYF

clone_size: -
j_call: TRBJ1-5
d_call: -
v_call: TRBV5-5
cdr3_nt: TGTGCCAGCAGCTTTTTAGAAACGGAGGATCAGCCCCAGCATTTT
cdr3_aa: CASSFLETEDQPQHF

clone_size: -
j_call: TRBJ1-2
d_call: -
v_call: TRBV27
cdr3_nt: TGTGCCAGCCGGTCTTTACAGACAGCTAACTATGGCTACACCTTC
cdr3_aa: CASRSLQTANYGYTF

clone_size: -
j_call: TRBJ2-2
d_call: TRBD2
v_call: TRBV18
cdr3_nt: TGTGCCAGCTCACCACCGGATAGCGGGGCCACCGGGGAGCTGTTTTTT
cdr3_aa: CASSPPDSGATGELFF

clone_size: once
j_call: TRBJ2-7
d_call: -
v_call: TRBV12-3/TRBV12-4
cdr3_nt: TGTGCCAGCAGTTTTGGGCAATCCTACGAGCAGTACTTC
cdr3_aa: CASSFGQSYEQYF

clone_size: -
j_call: TRBJ2-1
d_call: -
v_call: TRBV12-3/TRBV12-4
cdr3_nt: TGTGCCAGCAGTTTCGCAGGGTCTTCCGAGCAGTTCTTC
cdr3_aa: CASSFAGSSEQFF

clone_size: -
j_call: TRBJ1-3
d_call: -
v_call: TRBV9
cdr3_nt: TGTGCCAGCAGCGTATCGACAGATCCATCCTCTGGAAACACCATATATTTT
cdr3_aa: CASSVSTDPSSGNTIYF

clone_size: -
j_call: TRBJ2-1
d_call: -
v_call: TRBV2
cdr3_nt: TGTGCCAGCACCGGCGGCAATGAGCAGTTCTTC
cdr3_aa: CASTGGNEQFF

clone_size: few
j_call: TRBJ2-3
d_call: -
v_call: TRBV7-3
cdr3_nt: TGTGCCAGCAGCGCAGGGTCCACAGATACGCAGTATTTT
cdr3_aa: CASSAGSTDTQYF

clone_size: -
j_call: TRBJ1-5
d_call: -
v_call: TRBV28
cdr3_nt: TGTGCCAGCAGGCTAAGCAATCAGCCCCAGCATTTT
cdr3_aa: CASRLSNQPQHF

clone_size: -
j_call: TRBJ2-5
d_call: -
v_call: TRBV5-1
cdr3_nt: TGCGCCAGCAGCCGCTCGGGAAATATTCAAGAGACCCAGTACTTC
cdr3_aa: CASSRSGNIQETQYF

clone_size: -
j_call: TRBJ1-5
d_call: -
v_call: TRBV15
cdr3_nt: TGTGCCACCAGCATCGCGGTCGGGAATCAGCCCCAGCATTTT
cdr3_aa: CATSIAVGNQPQHF

clone_size: -
j_call: TRBJ1-1
d_call: -
v_call: TRBV11-3
cdr3_nt: TGTGCCAGCAGCCTGGGCCAAGGGAGGACTGAAGCTTTCTTT
cdr3_aa: CASSLGQGRTEAFF

clone_size: -
j_call: TRBJ2-1
d_call: TRBD1
v_call: TRBV11-3
cdr3_nt: TGTGCCAGCAGCCTACGGGACGATGACAGGGGATGGTCCTACAATGAGCAGTTCTTC
cdr3_aa: CASSLRDDDRGWSYNEQFF